This TCR beta chain was identified in a study of T cell repertoires in ileal Crohn's disease. Study background: Median disease duration was roughly 8.5 years; 35% smoked at surgery. General study findings and limits: High-frequency clones were more common in sorted CD8 than CD4 cells. All patients with clonality above 26.8% had endoscopic recurrence. Clonal expansions were more frequent in active smokers than non-smokers at surgery.

The method was immunoSEQ multiplex PCR; TCRdb's version includes in-frame clones alone and lacks a portion of them. The sample lists 14,000 or so clones; about 90% were seen once. In the case of this clone: Its antigen is as yet unknown.

Sequencing used ileal tissue. This TCR derives from an adult with Crohn's disease.

This chain's CDR3 is CASSRRDTQYF. For the CDR3, the DNA is TGTGCCAGCAGTCGGAGAGATACGCAGTATTTT. V is TRBV28 and J is TRBJ2-3; D uncertain. Germline V gene data show CDR1 as MDHEN and CDR2 as SYDVKM. Trimming cost V 5 bases and J 5 bases, with 5 bases left between them. This CDR3 spans 11 amino acids. The whole variable domain, remainder taken from reference TRBV28 and TRBJ2-3, is DVKVTQSSRYLVKRTGEKVFLECVQDMDHENMFWYRQDPGLGLRLIYFSYDVKMKEKGDIPEGYSVSREKKERFSLILESASTNQTSMYLCASSRRDTQYFGPGTRLTVL.